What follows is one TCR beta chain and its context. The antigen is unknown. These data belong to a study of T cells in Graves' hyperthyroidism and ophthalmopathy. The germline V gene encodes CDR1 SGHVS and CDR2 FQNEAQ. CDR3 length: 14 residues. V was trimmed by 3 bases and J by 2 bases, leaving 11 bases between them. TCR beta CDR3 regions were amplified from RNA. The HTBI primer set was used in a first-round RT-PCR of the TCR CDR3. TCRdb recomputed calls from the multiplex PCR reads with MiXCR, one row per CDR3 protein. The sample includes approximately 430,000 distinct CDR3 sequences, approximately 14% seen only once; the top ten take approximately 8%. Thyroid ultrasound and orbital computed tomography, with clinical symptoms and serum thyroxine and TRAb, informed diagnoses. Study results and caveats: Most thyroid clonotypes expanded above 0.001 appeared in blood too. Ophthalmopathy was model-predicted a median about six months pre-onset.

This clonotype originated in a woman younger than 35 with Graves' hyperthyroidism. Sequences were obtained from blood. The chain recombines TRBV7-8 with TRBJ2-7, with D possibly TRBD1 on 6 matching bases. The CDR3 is CASSLTGSAYEQYF. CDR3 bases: TGTGCCAGCAGCTTGACAGGATCTGCCTACGAGCAGTACTTC.